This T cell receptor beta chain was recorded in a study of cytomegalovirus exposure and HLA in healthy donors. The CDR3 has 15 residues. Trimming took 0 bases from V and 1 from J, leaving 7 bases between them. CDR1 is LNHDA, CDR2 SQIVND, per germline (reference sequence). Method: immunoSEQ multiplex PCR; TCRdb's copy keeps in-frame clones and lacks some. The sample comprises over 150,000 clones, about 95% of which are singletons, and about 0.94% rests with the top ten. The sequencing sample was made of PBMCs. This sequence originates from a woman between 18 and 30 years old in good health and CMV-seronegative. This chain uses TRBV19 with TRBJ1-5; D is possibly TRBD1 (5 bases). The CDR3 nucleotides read TGTGCCAGTAGTATAGAGAAGGGGAGCAATCAGCCCCAGCATTTT. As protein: CASSIEKGSNQPQHF.